This TCR beta chain was captured in a study of cytomegalovirus exposure and HLA in healthy donors. Whole-study findings and limits: Cytomegalovirus status was reportedly diagnosed by the classifier with high sensitivity and specificity. In vitro experiments confirmed that three CMV-associated chains were specific for CMV antigens. Researchers counted 150 to 200 TCR beta chains as cytomegalovirus-associated.

Sequenced by immunoSEQ multiplex PCR; TCRdb stores in-frame clones only, minus some. The sample lists roughly 110,000 clones, about 87% occurring once. With regard to this clone: Its antigen is unidentified.

An approximately 120-subject validation cohort, separate from the roughly 680-subject first cohort, supplied the donors. Trimming pared 6 bases from V and 9 bases from J, leaving 21 bases between. Germline V gene data show CDR1 as MDHEN and CDR2 as SYDVKM. The CDR3 loop spans 15 amino acids. This receptor was taken from a woman aged 18 to 35 in good health and CMV-seropositive. The sample was PBMCs. The chain has TRBV28 and TRBJ2-1; D not certain. The CDR3 DNA is TGTGCCAGCAGCACCCGGGTCCCTCAAACGGGTGAGCAGTTCTTC. It is translated as CASSTRVPQTGEQFF.